Listed below are T cell receptor beta chains from one sample, sequenced in a study of T cell responses to AZD1222 COVID-19 vaccine. Profiling relied on immunoSEQ multiplex PCR, and the TCRdb table lists in-frame clones only, not all of them. The table records roughly 150,000 clones, 90% to 95% of them present only once. This specimen consisted of peripheral blood, obtained on day 0 of AZD1222 vaccination. Receptor source: an adult in good health. Each CDR3 is given with its conserved first and last residue. D genes are given only for firm matches. Clone size is given for some rows only: seen once, a few or many times, or a class if the clone is expanded.

abundance	d_gene	v_gene	j_gene	CDR3nt	CDR3aa
once	-	TRBV7-2	TRBJ2-7	TGTGCCAGCACCGACCGGGACTACGAGCAGTACTTC	CASTDRDYEQYF
once	-	TRBV29-1	TRBJ1-1	TGCAGCGTTGGGCCAGGGTTTGGGACTGAAGCTTTCTTT	CSVGPGFGTEAFF
-	TRBD2	TRBV28	TRBJ2-7	TGTGCCAGCAGTTTTGTCGCGGGAGGGCCTTACGAGCAGTACTTC	CASSFVAGGPYEQYF
-	-	TRBV28	TRBJ2-5	TGTGCCAGCAGTTTCACTTACTCCAGGACCCTTGACCAAGAGACCCAGTACTTC	CASSFTYSRTLDQETQYF
-	-	TRBV27	TRBJ2-1	TGTGCCAGCAGTTTCAGGGTTGGTGAGCAGTTCTTC	CASSFRVGEQFF
-	-	TRBV18	TRBJ1-6	TGTGCCAGCTCACCACAGACTAAAAATTCACCCCTCCACTTT	CASSPQTKNSPLHF
-	TRBD1	TRBV2	TRBJ1-5	TGTGCCAGCAACATAGGGACAGGGGGTTCTCAGCCCCAGCATTTT	CASNIGTGGSQPQHF
-	-	TRBV3-1/TRBV3-2	TRBJ2-1	TGTGCCAGCAGCCAAGGGTCCGGGAGAAGGCCCATGTTCTTC	CASSQGSGRRPMFF
-	-	TRBV30	TRBJ1-1	TGTGCCTGGACAGCCCAAGGGAACACTGAAGCTTTCTTT	CAWTAQGNTEAFF
-	-	TRBV2	TRBJ2-7	TGTGCCAGCAGACGACTTGGACAGACTTCCTACGAGCAGTACTTC	CASRRLGQTSYEQYF
-	-	TRBV7-7	TRBJ1-1	TGTGCCAGCAGCTTGGACAGGAACACTGAAGCTTTCTTT	CASSLDRNTEAFF
-	-	TRBV5-4	TRBJ2-3	TGTGCCAGCAGCCGCGACCGGGGGACAGATACGCAGTATTTT	CASSRDRGTDTQYF
-	TRBD1	TRBV5-6	TRBJ1-3	TGTGCCAGCAGCAGGACAGGAACCATATATTTT	CASSRTGTIYF
-	TRBD1	TRBV7-8	TRBJ2-2	TGTGCCAGCAGCTTAGGCGTCAGGGGGCGCGGCACCGGGGAGCTGTTTTTT	CASSLGVRGRGTGELFF
once	TRBD1	TRBV5-6	TRBJ1-2	TGTGCCAGCAGCAGCGGACAGGGTGAGGGCTACACCTTC	CASSSGQGEGYTF
-	-	TRBV18	TRBJ1-1	TGTGCCAGCTCACTTGCGGGGATGAACACTGAAGCTTTCTTT	CASSLAGMNTEAFF
-	TRBD2	TRBV5-6	TRBJ2-7	TGTGCCAGCAGCTTGGGGCTAGCGGGAGCCTACGAGCAGTACTTC	CASSLGLAGAYEQYF
-	-	TRBV7-8	TRBJ2-2	TGTGCCAGCAGCTACGGGGGGCCGAACACCGGGGAGCTGTTTTTT	CASSYGGPNTGELFF
-	-	TRBV4-2	TRBJ2-1	TGTGCCAGCAGCCCTAGCAGGAGCTCCTACAATGAGCAGTTCTTC	CASSPSRSSYNEQFF
-	TRBD2	TRBV29-1	TRBJ2-1	TGCAGCGTTCTTAGCGGGAGGGCCTTGGGGGAGATCTTC	CSVLSGRALGEIF
-	-	TRBV28	TRBJ2-7	TGTGCCAGCAGTTTAGGGCCAGCTGTTGCCTTC	CASSLGPAVAF
-	TRBD2	TRBV6-5	TRBJ2-1	TGTGCCAGCAGTTACTCAACTAGCGGTCACAATGAGCAGTTCTTC	CASSYSTSGHNEQFF
-	TRBD1	TRBV9	TRBJ2-5	TGTGCCAGCAGCGTAGGGACAGGAAGAGAGACCCAGTACTTC	CASSVGTGRETQYF
-	TRBD1	TRBV7-2	TRBJ1-5	TGTGCCAGCAGCTTAGTCAGGGGGGGGCGAGGTCAGCCCCAGCATTTT	CASSLVRGGRGQPQHF
-	-	TRBV25-1	TRBJ2-7	TGTGCCAGCAGTGAGTCGGAACAGGTTTACGCCCGGTCCTACGAGCAGTACTTC	CASSESEQVYARSYEQYF
-	-	TRBV21-1	TRBJ2-6	TGTGCCAGCAGGAGGTCTGGGGCCAACGTCCTGACTTTC	CASRRSGANVLTF
once	-	TRBV7-3	TRBJ2-2	TGTGCCAGCTCCCCAGCGAACACCGGGGAGCTGTTTTTT	CASSPANTGELFF